This entry lists 16 T cell receptor beta chains sequenced from one sample in a study of Ad26.COV2.S vaccination and SARS-CoV-2 variants. As for treatment: over 15 received Ad26.COV2.S at low or high dose, single or two shots; several received placebo; per-sample allocation not given. Day 63 following the first vaccine or placebo injection was when the samples were taken. TCRdb keeps only in-frame clones here, not all; method: immunoSEQ multiplex PCR. The sample holds more than 300,000 clones, 88% seen once. Material: peripheral blood, obtained in a trial of Ad26.COV2.S vaccine versus placebo. These receptors were obtained from a person aged 18-60 years who received the Ad26.COV2.S COVID-19 vaccine or a placebo.

The J gene is TRBJ1-1, the V gene TRBV11-2; D is uncertain. Germline CDR1 SGHAT, CDR2 FQNNGV. This CDR3 comprises 14 residues. V was shortened by 3 bases and J by 5 bases, with 13 bases between the two germline ends. CDR3 residues: CASSLEALGTEAFF. CDR3 nucleotides: TGTGCCAGCAGCTTGGAGGCCTTGGGGACTGAAGCTTTCTTT.

This chain uses TRBV28 with TRBJ1-6; D gene uncertain. V lost 7 bases and J 8 bases, leaving 15 bases between the germline ends. This CDR3 has 14 residues. The germline V gene has CDR1 MDHEN and CDR2 SYDVKM. As DNA, the CDR3 is TGTGCCAGCATCCGGAACATAGAGCATTCACCCCTCCACTTT. Amino acids: CASIRNIEHSPLHF.

This clone appeared a single time. The rearrangement joins TRBV5-6 to TRBJ1-5; D is uncertain. Germline V gene data show CDR1 as SGHDT and CDR2 as YYEEEE. V was cut by 0 bases and J by 2 bases, with 9 bases left in between. The CDR3 loop spans 15 amino acids. CDR3 bases: TGTGCCAGCAGCTTGGAAGGGTTTGGCAATCAGCCCCAGCATTTT. Encoded protein: CASSLEGFGNQPQHF.

V is TRBV13 and J is TRBJ1-6; 7 bases match TRBD1. From germline, CDR1 is PRHDT and CDR2 FYEKMQ (reference sequence). CDR3 size: 16 residues. J gave up 7 bases and V 0 bases, and 6 bases lay outside the gene matches. CDR3: CASSLGETGLNSPLHF. The CDR3 coding sequence is TGTGCCAGCAGCTTAGGTGAGACAGGGTTAAATTCACCCCTCCACTTT.

The chain carries TRBV3-1 (or the pseudogene TRBV3-2) and TRBJ1-2; D possibly corresponds to TRBD1 (5 bases). Trimming took off 4 bases at V and 2 bases at J, with 14 bases between the two ends. This CDR3 is built from 15 residues. Germline V lookup: CDR1 LGHDT, CDR2 YNNKEL (reference sequence). The CDR3 nucleotides read TGTGCCAGCAGCCCCACGGGGGAATCAAACTATGGCTACACCTTC. Translated, it gives CASSPTGESNYGYTF.

The chain links TRBV9 to TRBJ1-5; 9 nucleotides match TRBD1. V lost 3 bases to trimming and J lost 7 bases; unmatched junction nucleotides: 2. This CDR3 region has 13 residues. Germline loops: CDR1 SGDLS, CDR2 YYNGEE. This CDR3 reads CASSATGGQPQHF. The CDR3 DNA reads as TGTGCCAGCAGCGCCACAGGGGGCCAGCCCCAGCATTTT. Looking up the rest from reference TRBV9 and TRBJ1-5 gives the full variable domain: DSGVTQTPKHLITATGQRVTLRCSPRSGDLSVYWYQQSLDQGLQFLIQYYNGEERAKGNILERFSAQQFPDLHSELNLSSLELGDSALYFCASSATGGQPQHFGDGTRLSIL.

This chain links TRBV30 with TRBJ1-5; TRBD1 matches 7 bases. The ends lost 4 bases at V and 2 bases at J; junction bases unmatched: 8. The CDR3 runs 15 residues. The germline V gene encodes CDR1 GTSNPN and CDR2 SVGIG (reference sequence). This chain's CDR3 is CAWTPGGSGNQPQHF. CDR3 DNA sequence: TGTGCCTGGACCCCAGGGGGGTCTGGCAATCAGCCCCAGCATTTT. Full variable domain (outside the CDR3, taken from reference TRBV30 and TRBJ1-5): SQTIHQWPATLVQPVGSPLSLECTVEGTSNPNLYWYRQAAGRGLQLLFYSVGIGQISSEVPQNLSASRPQDRQFILSSKKLLLSDSGFYLCAWTPGGSGNQPQHFGDGTRLSIL.

This sequence joins TRBV12-2 and TRBJ1-3. TRBV12-2 is designated a pseudogene. The CDR3 is made up of 18 amino acids. The CDR3 sequence is CASRLGEGRALSGNTIYF. The CDR3 DNA reads TGTGCAAGTCGCTTAGGGGAAGGGAGGGCCCTCTCTGGAAACACCATATATTTT.

This chain links TRBV9 with TRBJ2-1; TRBD2 aligns across 8 bases. V gave up 4 bases and J gave up 7 bases; unmatched junction bases: 7. Germline V gene lookup returns CDR1 SGDLS and CDR2 YYNGEE. This CDR3 contains 14 residues. CDR3 protein: CASSPGTGGNEQFF. As DNA, the CDR3 is TGTGCCAGCAGCCCCGGGACGGGAGGGAATGAGCAGTTCTTC.

This chain joins TRBV19 and TRBJ2-7; D unclear. Trimming took 3 bases from V and 0 from J, leaving 9 bases between them. This CDR3 contains 14 residues. The V gene's germline CDR1 is LNHDA and CDR2 SQIVND (reference sequence). CDR3 residues: CASSISHNSYEQYF. The CDR3 nucleotides are TGTGCCAGTAGTATCTCTCATAACTCCTACGAGCAGTACTTC. Together with reference TRBV19 and TRBJ2-7, the CDR3 gives the full variable domain: DGGITQSPKYLFRKEGQNVTLSCEQNLNHDAMYWYRQDPGQGLRLIYYSQIVNDFQKGDIAEGYSVSREKKESFPLTVTSAQKNPTAFYLCASSISHNSYEQYFGPGTRLTVT.

The genes are TRBV6-2 or TRBV6-3 and TRBJ1-5; TRBD1 matches at 10 bases. CDR1 is MNHEY, CDR2 SVGEGT, per germline. After removal of 5 bases from V and 3 bases from J, the junction contained 7 bases not matched to a gene. The CDR3 consists of 16 residues. The CDR3 region has the DNA TGTGCCAGCAGTAGCGCCGGGACAGGGGTCAATCAGCCCCAGCATTTT. Translated: CASSSAGTGVNQPQHF.

V usage is TRBV7-6 and J usage is TRBJ2-1, with D maybe TRBD2 (7 bases). Germline lookup yields CDR1 SGHVS and CDR2 FNYEAQ. This CDR3 comprises 19 residues. V was cut by 5 bases and J by 0 bases, with 23 bases left in between. This CDR3 reads CASSHPRGTTQSSYNEQFF. The CDR3 coding sequence is TGTGCCAGCAGCCACCCTAGGGGGACTACCCAGAGCTCCTACAATGAGCAGTTCTTC.

V usage is TRBV6-5 and J usage is TRBJ1-4; D is uncertain. The germline gives CDR1 MNHEY, CDR2 SVGAGI. V lost 5 bases and J 8 bases, leaving 15 bases between the germline ends. CDR3 length: 14 residues. The CDR3 spells CASSPRADGEKLFF. Here the CDR3 DNA reads TGTGCCAGCAGTCCCCGGGCCGACGGAGAAAAACTGTTTTTT.

CDR3 amino acids: CASSVQGPNQPQHF. The CDR3 DNA is TGTGCCAGCAGCGTACAGGGACCCAATCAGCCCCAGCATTTT. This chain uses TRBV5-6 with TRBJ1-5; a weak D match, TRBD1 (6 bases). The ends were cut back, 4 bases at V and 3 bases at J, with 11 bases in the middle. The CDR3 has 14 residues. Germline CDR1 SGHDT, CDR2 YYEEEE. Variable domain in full (rest from reference TRBV5-6 and TRBJ1-5): DAGVTQSPTHLIKTRGQQVTLRCSPKSGHDTVSWYQQALGQGPQFIFQYYEEEERQRGNFPDRFSGHQFPNYSSELNVNALLLGDSALYLCASSVQGPNQPQHFGDGTRLSIL.

The chain recombines TRBV27 with TRBJ2-6, with 12 positions matching TRBD1. With 5 bases clipped from V and 2 bases from J, the junction kept 4 bases outside the gene matches. Germline V gene data show CDR1 as MNHEY and CDR2 as SMNVEV (reference sequence). The CDR3 is 17 amino acids. This chain's CDR3 is CASSRGQGAPGANVLTF. CDR3 nucleotide sequence: TGTGCCAGCAGTAGGGGACAGGGGGCGCCTGGGGCCAACGTCCTGACTTTC.

On this clone itself: Other nucleotide sequences in the sample specify the same CDR3. This chain connects TRBV5-1 to TRBJ2-7; 11 bases align to TRBD1. The junction had 1 base not matched to a gene; V was cut back by 2 bases and J by 3 bases. Germline V gene sequence: CDR1 SGHRS, CDR2 YFSETQ. CDR3 length: 14 amino acids. CDR3 sequence: CASSFGTGGYEQYF. The CDR3 nucleotides are TGCGCCAGCAGCTTTGGGACAGGGGGCTACGAGCAGTACTTC.